A selection of T cell receptor beta chains follows, all from one sample in a study of cytomegalovirus exposure and HLA in healthy donors. The data were produced by immunoSEQ multiplex PCR, yet TCRdb's version contains in-frame clones alone and is incomplete. With 100,000 to 150,000 clones in the sample, the ten largest clones hold roughly 1%. The source material was PBMCs. The origin of the receptors is a young man in good health and CMV-seronegative. Each CDR3 is given with its conserved first and last residue. D genes are given only for firm matches.

V	J	D	DNA	CDR3
TRBV27	TRBJ2-6	-	TGTGCCAGCGGAAAGGGGGACTCTGGGGCCAACGTCCTGACTTTC	CASGKGDSGANVLTF
TRBV28	TRBJ1-2	-	TGTGCCAGCAGTTTAATGCGAGGCTATGGCTACACCTTC	CASSLMRGYGYTF
TRBV7-2	TRBJ1-2	-	TGTGCCAGCAGCTTGGGGAGACTGGATGGCTACACCTTC	CASSLGRLDGYTF
TRBV5-1	TRBJ2-1	-	TGCGCCAGCAGCTTCGGCAATGAGCAGTTCTTC	CASSFGNEQFF
TRBV18	TRBJ1-2	-	TGTGCCAGCTCACCCCCGTTTAACTATGGCTACACCTTC	CASSPPFNYGYTF
TRBV6-5	TRBJ1-2	-	TGTGCCAGCCACTCCTCGGATGGCTACACCTTC	CASHSSDGYTF
TRBV2	TRBJ1-1	-	TGTGCCAGCGTTCTCGCAGGGAGGGGGGTGAACACTGAAGCTTTCTTT	CASVLAGRGVNTEAFF
TRBV18	TRBJ1-2	TRBD1	TGTGCCAGCTCACCACTTCCGGGACAGGTGGATTTTGGCTACACCTTC	CASSPLPGQVDFGYTF
TRBV6-1	TRBJ2-7	TRBD1	TGTGCCAGCAGTGAAGCTCTTTTGAGGTTTACAGGGGGCCACGAGCAGTACTTC	CASSEALLRFTGGHEQYF
TRBV29-1	TRBJ1-2	-	TGCAGCGTTGAGGGCGCATTAGGGGCCCGCTATGGCTACACCTTC	CSVEGALGARYGYTF
TRBV5-6	TRBJ2-3	TRBD2	TGTGCCAGCAGCTTTTCACTAGCGGGGGGGCCAGGGCCGCAGTATTTT	CASSFSLAGGPGPQYF
TRBV5-1	TRBJ2-1	TRBD2	TGCGCCAGCAGCGAACCGACTAGCGGGGGGGACAATGAGCAGTTCTTC	CASSEPTSGGDNEQFF
TRBV10-3	TRBJ2-7	-	TGTGCCATCAGTGAGACAGGGAAGGGGTACGAGCAGTACTTC	CAISETGKGYEQYF
TRBV11-3	TRBJ2-5	-	TGTGCCAGCAGCCCCCGAGGAGGGGAGACCCAGTACTTC	CASSPRGGETQYF
TRBV28	TRBJ1-5	TRBD1	TGTGCCAGCAGCGCCGGGACAGGGGCTGGACAGCCCCAGCATTTT	CASSAGTGAGQPQHF
TRBV9	TRBJ1-1	-	TGTGCCAGCAGCGCGGACATCATGAACACTGAAGCTTTCTTT	CASSADIMNTEAFF
TRBV9	TRBJ1-2	-	TGTGCCAGCAGCACTACGGGGGTACGGGGCTACACCTTC	CASSTTGVRGYTF
TRBV9	TRBJ1-3	-	TGTGCCAGCAGCCCAAGACACAAACAGCTCTGGAGGAACACCATATATTTT	CASSPRHKQLWRNTIYF
TRBV29-1	TRBJ2-2	TRBD2	TGCAGCGTTTTAACTAGCGGGAGGTATAGCACCGGGGAGCTGTTTTTT	CSVLTSGRYSTGELFF
TRBV25-1	TRBJ1-6	-	TGTGCCAGCAGTGCCGGGGGGCCTAGCTCCTATAATTCACCCCTCCACTTT	CASSAGGPSSYNSPLHF
TRBV6-1	TRBJ2-5	-	TGTGCCAGCATGTCCGGGATTCAAGAGACCCAGTACTTC	CASMSGIQETQYF
TRBV6-5	TRBJ1-1	-	TGTGCCAGCAGTTACTCCTCTCAGGACACTGAAGCTTTCTTT	CASSYSSQDTEAFF
TRBV4-1	TRBJ1-4	TRBD1	TGCGCCAGCAGCCACCCCGGGACAGGGCGAGAAAAACTGTTTTTT	CASSHPGTGREKLFF
TRBV29-1	TRBJ2-2	-	TGCGGGTTGTGCGGGACGAACACCGGGGAGCTGTTTTTT	CGLCGTNTGELFF
TRBV7-9	TRBJ2-1	-	TGTGCCAGCAGACAGAGCTCCTACAATGAGCAGTTCTTC	CASRQSSYNEQFF
TRBV5-1	TRBJ1-1	TRBD1	TGCGCCAGCAGCTTCCAAGCAGGGGGCGATGAGGCTTTCTTT	CASSFQAGGDEAFF
TRBV5-6	TRBJ1-2	-	TGTGCCAGCAGCCTCCCAGTAACGGGGAGCCTCTACACCTTC	CASSLPVTGSLYTF
TRBV7-2	TRBJ1-2	-	TGTGCCAGCAGCTTAAACCCGCTGGGAGAGGCCGGCTACACCTTC	CASSLNPLGEAGYTF
TRBV30	TRBJ1-4	TRBD1	TGTGCCTGGAGTTTTCTGACAGGGGAACTCGAAAAACTGTTTTTT	CAWSFLTGELEKLFF
TRBV7-2	TRBJ1-1	TRBD1	TGTGCCAGCAGCCCCCGGGACAGGGGAGTATCCCACGCTTTCTTT	CASSPRDRGVSHAFF
TRBV30	TRBJ1-2	TRBD1	TGTGCCTGGAGTGTACGGGCAGGGGGTATTGGCTACACCTTC	CAWSVRAGGIGYTF
TRBV11-2	TRBJ2-5	TRBD2	TGTGCCAGCAGCCTCGGACTAGCGGGGGGGCTTGAGACCCAGTACTTC	CASSLGLAGGLETQYF
TRBV27	TRBJ2-7	TRBD1	TGTGCCAGCAAGACCCGAGGGACAGGGCAGTCTATTTCTGCCGACGAGCAGTACTTC	CASKTRGTGQSISADEQYF
TRBV9	TRBJ1-1	-	TGTGCCAGCAGCGTAGGTCGGAACACTGAAGCTTTCTTT	CASSVGRNTEAFF
TRBV23-1	TRBJ1-5	-	TGCGCCAGCAGTCAATTCTCCGTCTATAGCAATCAGCCCCAGCATTTT	CASSQFSVYSNQPQHF
TRBV4-2	TRBJ2-7	TRBD2	TGTGCCAGCGGCCAAGATAAGTCTAGCGGGGGTACCGAGCAGTACTTC	CASGQDKSSGGTEQYF
TRBV9	TRBJ1-6	-	TGTGCCAGCAGCGTACGGGACTTTAATTCACCCCTCCACTTT	CASSVRDFNSPLHF
TRBV18	TRBJ2-1	TRBD1	TGTGCCAGCAGGGACAGTCTACACTCCTACAATGAGCAGTTCTTC	CASRDSLHSYNEQFF
TRBV28	TRBJ1-1	-	TGTGCCAGCAGTTTAGTTAAGCTTGCTGAAGCTTTCTTT	CASSLVKLAEAFF
TRBV25-1	TRBJ2-1	TRBD2	TGTGCCAGCAGGCGGGGGGGGCCTCTCAATGAGCAGTTCTTC	CASRRGGPLNEQFF
TRBV4-2	TRBJ2-4	TRBD2	TGTGCCAGCAGCCAAGTTTCCGTCGGGAGGGTGCAATCCAAAAACATTCAGTACTTC	CASSQVSVGRVQSKNIQYF
TRBV27	TRBJ2-3	-	TGTGCCAGCAGTTTGGACTACCGTAGCACAGATACGCAGTATTTT	CASSLDYRSTDTQYF